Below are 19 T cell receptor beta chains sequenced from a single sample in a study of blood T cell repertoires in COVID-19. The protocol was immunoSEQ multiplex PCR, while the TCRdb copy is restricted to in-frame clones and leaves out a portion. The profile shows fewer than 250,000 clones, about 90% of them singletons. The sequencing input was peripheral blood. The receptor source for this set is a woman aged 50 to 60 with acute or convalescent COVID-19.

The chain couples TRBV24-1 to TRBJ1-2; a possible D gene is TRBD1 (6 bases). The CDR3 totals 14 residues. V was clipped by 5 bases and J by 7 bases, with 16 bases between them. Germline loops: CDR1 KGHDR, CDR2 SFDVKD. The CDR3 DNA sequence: TGTGCCACCAGTGCGACACAGGGTATTAGTGGCTACACCTTC. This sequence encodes CATSATQGISGYTF.

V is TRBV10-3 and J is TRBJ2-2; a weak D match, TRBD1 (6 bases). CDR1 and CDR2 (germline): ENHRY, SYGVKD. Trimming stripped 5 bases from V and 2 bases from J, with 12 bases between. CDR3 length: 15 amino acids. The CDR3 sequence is CAISSRDINTGELFF. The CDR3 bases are TGTGCCATCAGTTCCCGGGACATCAACACCGGGGAGCTGTTTTTT.

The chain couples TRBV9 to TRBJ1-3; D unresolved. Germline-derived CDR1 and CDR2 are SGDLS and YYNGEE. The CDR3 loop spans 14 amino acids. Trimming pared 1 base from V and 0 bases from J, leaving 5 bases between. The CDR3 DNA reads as TGTGCCAGCAGCGTACTGAGCTCTGGAAACACCATATATTTT. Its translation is CASSVLSSGNTIYF.

The CDR3 is CASSLMFGDLETQYF. As DNA, the CDR3 is TGTGCCAGCAGCTTAATGTTCGGGGACTTAGAGACCCAGTACTTC. V gene TRBV11-2 combines with J gene TRBJ2-5; D is possibly TRBD2 (6 bases). The CDR3 spans 15 residues. V was pared by 2 bases and J by 4 bases, with 14 bases between. In germline, CDR1 is SGHAT, CDR2 FQNNGV.

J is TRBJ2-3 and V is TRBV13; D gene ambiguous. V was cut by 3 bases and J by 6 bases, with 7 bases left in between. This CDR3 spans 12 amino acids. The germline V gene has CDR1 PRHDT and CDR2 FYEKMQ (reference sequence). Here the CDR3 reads CASSLAEDTQYF. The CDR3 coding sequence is TGTGCCAGCAGCTTGGCGGAGGATACGCAGTATTTT.

The DNA of the CDR3 is TGTGCCAGTACCTACAGGGCAACTAATGAAAAACTGTTTTTT. Translation: CASTYRATNEKLFF. V gene TRBV19 combines with J gene TRBJ1-4, with D possibly matching TRBD1 (6 bases). CDR1 and CDR2 from the germline V gene are LNHDA and SQIVND (reference sequence). V lost 7 bases to trimming and J lost 0 bases, with 9 bases between them. The length of the CDR3 is 14 residues.

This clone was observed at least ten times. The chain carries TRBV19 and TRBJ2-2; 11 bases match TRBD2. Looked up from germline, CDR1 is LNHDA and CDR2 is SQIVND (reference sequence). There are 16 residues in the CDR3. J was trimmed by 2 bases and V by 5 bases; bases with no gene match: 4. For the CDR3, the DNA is TGTGCCAGTAGTGCAACTAGCGGGGGAAACACCGGGGAGCTGTTTTTT. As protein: CASSATSGGNTGELFF.

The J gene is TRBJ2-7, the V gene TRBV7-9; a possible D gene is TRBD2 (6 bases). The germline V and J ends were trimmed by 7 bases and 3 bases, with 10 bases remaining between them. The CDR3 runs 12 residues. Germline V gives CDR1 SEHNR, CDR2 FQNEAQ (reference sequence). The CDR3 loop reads CASKTEGYEQYF. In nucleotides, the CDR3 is TGTGCCAGCAAGACGGAGGGCTACGAGCAGTACTTC.

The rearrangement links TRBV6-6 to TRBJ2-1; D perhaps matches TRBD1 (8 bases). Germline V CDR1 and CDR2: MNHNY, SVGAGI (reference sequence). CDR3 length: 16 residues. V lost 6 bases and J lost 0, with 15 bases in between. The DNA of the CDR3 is TGTGCCAGCAGCAGGGGGCGGGGGAGCTCCTACAATGAGCAGTTCTTC. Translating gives CASSRGRGSSYNEQFF.

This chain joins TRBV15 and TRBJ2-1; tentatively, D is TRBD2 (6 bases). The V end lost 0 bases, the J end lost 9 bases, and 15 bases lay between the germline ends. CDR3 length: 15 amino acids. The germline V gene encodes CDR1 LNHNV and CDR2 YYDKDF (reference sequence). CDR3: CATSRDLPSAIEQFF. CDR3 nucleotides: TGTGCCACCAGCAGAGATCTACCTAGCGCAATTGAGCAGTTCTTC. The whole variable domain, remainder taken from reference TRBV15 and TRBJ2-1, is DAMVIQNPRYQVTQFGKPVTLSCSQTLNHNVMYWYQQKSSQAPKLLFHYYDKDFNNEADTPDNFQSRRPNTSFCFLDIRSPGLGDTAMYLCATSRDLPSAIEQFFGPGTRLTVL.

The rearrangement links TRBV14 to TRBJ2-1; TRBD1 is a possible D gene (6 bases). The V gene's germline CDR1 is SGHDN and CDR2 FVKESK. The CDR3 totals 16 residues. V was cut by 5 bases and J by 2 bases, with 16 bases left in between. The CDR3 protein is CASSIRTDSTYNEQFF. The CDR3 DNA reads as TGTGCCAGCAGCATCCGGACAGACTCTACCTACAATGAGCAGTTCTTC.

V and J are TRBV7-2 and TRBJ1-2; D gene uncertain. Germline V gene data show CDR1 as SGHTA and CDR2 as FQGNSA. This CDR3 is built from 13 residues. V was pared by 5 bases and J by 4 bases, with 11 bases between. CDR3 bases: TGTGCCAGCAGCCAAGACTGGGTCTATGGCTACACCTTC. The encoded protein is CASSQDWVYGYTF.

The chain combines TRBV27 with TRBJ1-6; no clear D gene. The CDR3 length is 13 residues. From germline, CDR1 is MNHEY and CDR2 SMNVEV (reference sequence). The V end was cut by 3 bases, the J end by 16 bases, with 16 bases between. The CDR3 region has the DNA TGTGCCAGCAGTTTTCAGCCCTCAAGGGAGCTCCACTTT. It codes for CASSFQPSRELHF.

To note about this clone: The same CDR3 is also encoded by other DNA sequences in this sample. CDR3 nucleotides: TGCGCCAGCAGCCTCGGACAGGGAAATGGCTACACCTTC. Protein sequence: CASSLGQGNGYTF. The chain couples TRBV5-1 to TRBJ1-2, with 8 nucleotides matching TRBD1. CDR3 length: 13 residues. Germline V gene lookup returns CDR1 SGHRS and CDR2 YFSETQ. The V and J ends lost 4 bases and 6 bases, in that order; junction bases with no gene match: 5.

DNA of the CDR3: TGCGCCAGCAGCGGGACAGGGCCCCTTGGAAACACCATATATTTT. This translates into CASSGTGPLGNTIYF. The chain recombines TRBV5-1 with TRBJ1-3, with 9 bases that match TRBD1. This CDR3 has 15 residues. CDR1 SGHRS and CDR2 YFSETQ come from the germline V gene. V gave up 4 bases and J gave up 3 bases; unmatched junction bases: 5.

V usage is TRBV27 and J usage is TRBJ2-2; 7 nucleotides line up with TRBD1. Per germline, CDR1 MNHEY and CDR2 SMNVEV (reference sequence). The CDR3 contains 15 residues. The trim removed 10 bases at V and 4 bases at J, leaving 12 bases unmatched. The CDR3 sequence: CATSSVQGLTGELFF. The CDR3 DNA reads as TGTGCCACCTCTAGTGTACAGGGGCTCACCGGGGAGCTGTTTTTT.

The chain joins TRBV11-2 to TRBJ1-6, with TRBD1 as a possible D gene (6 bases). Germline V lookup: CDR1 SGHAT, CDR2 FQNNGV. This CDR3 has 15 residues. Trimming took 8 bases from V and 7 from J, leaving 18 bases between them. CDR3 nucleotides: TGTGCCAGCGGACAAAGCGGACAGCAGAATTCACCCCTCCACTTT. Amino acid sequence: CASGQSGQQNSPLHF.

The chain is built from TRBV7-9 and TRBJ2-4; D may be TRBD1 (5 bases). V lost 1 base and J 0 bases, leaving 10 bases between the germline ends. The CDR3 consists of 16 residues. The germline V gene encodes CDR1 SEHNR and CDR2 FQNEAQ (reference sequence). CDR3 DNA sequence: TGTGCCAGCAGCTTAGAGGGGTCCCTAGCCAAAAACATTCAGTACTTC. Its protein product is CASSLEGSLAKNIQYF.

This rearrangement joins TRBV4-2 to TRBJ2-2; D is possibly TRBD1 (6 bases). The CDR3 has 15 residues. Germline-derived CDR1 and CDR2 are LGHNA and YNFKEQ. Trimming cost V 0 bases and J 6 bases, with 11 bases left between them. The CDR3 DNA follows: TGTGCCAGCAGCCAAGATAATTGGGGGCCCGGGGAGCTGTTTTTT. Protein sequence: CASSQDNWGPGELFF.